A selection of T cell receptor beta chains follows, all from one sample in a study of human T cells and chemical hapten exposure. TCRdb fed the RACE reads into MiXCR, producing one record per CDR3 protein. The data hold approximately 60,000 distinct CDR3 sequences, with approximately 10% observed a single time. The sequences come from whole blood, collected in connection with sensitization to the hapten diphenylcyclopropenone (DPC). Source of these receptors: a woman in her thirties or forties with alopecia areata. Some clones in this sample may be carry-over from other donors' samples. CDR3s include the opening cysteine and the closing phenylalanine or tryptophan. Each record gives: clone size, J gene, D gene, V gene, CDR3 protein, CDR3 DNA. A D gene is named only where the DNA matches it firmly. Not all rows give a size; the values are once, few, many and, for expanded clones, a class.

clone_size: few
j_call: TRBJ1-2
d_call: .
v_call: TRBV18
cdr3_aa: CASSPSLERGYTF
cdr3_nt: TGTGCCAGCTCACCCTCTTTGGAGAGGGGCTACACCTTC

clone_size: .
j_call: TRBJ1-5
d_call: .
v_call: TRBV28
cdr3_aa: CASSLGFSQPQHF
cdr3_nt: TGTGCCAGCAGTTTAGGTTTTTCTCAGCCCCAGCATTTT

clone_size: .
j_call: TRBJ1-2
d_call: .
v_call: TRBV6-5
cdr3_aa: CASRGNQGTSLYGYTF
cdr3_nt: TGTGCCAGCAGGGGGAATCAGGGTACCTCCCTCTATGGCTACACCTTC

clone_size: .
j_call: TRBJ2-1
d_call: .
v_call: TRBV27
cdr3_aa: CASSPWGDNEQFF
cdr3_nt: TGTGCCAGCAGCCCCTGGGGGGACAATGAGCAGTTCTTC

clone_size: .
j_call: TRBJ2-1
d_call: TRBD2
v_call: TRBV7-8
cdr3_aa: CASSPSPSGLAGPSSYNEQFF
cdr3_nt: TGTGCCAGCAGCCCGTCCCCCTCAGGACTAGCGGGACCAAGCTCCTACAATGAGCAGTTCTTC

clone_size: many
j_call: TRBJ2-1
d_call: TRBD2
v_call: TRBV3-1
cdr3_aa: CASSQDRRGLAYNEQFF
cdr3_nt: TGTGCCAGCAGCCAAGACAGGAGGGGACTAGCGTATAATGAGCAGTTCTTC

clone_size: many
j_call: TRBJ2-7
d_call: .
v_call: TRBV11-2
cdr3_aa: CASSLERGSYEQYF
cdr3_nt: TGTGCCAGCAGCTTAGAGCGGGGATCCTACGAGCAGTACTTC

clone_size: many
j_call: TRBJ2-1
d_call: .
v_call: TRBV7-9
cdr3_aa: CASSSQGVGEEQFF
cdr3_nt: TGTGCCAGCAGCTCACAAGGGGTCGGGGAGGAGCAGTTCTTC

clone_size: .
j_call: TRBJ2-7
d_call: .
v_call: TRBV12-3/TRBV12-4
cdr3_aa: CASSPRGGLDYEQYF
cdr3_nt: TGTGCCAGCAGCCCACGCGGTGGCTTGGACTACGAGCAGTACTTC

clone_size: few
j_call: TRBJ2-3
d_call: TRBD2
v_call: TRBV20-1
cdr3_aa: CSARPGLAGGARADTQYF
cdr3_nt: TGCAGTGCTAGGCCGGGACTAGCGGGAGGAGCGCGGGCAGATACGCAGTATTTT

clone_size: few
j_call: TRBJ2-4
d_call: .
v_call: TRBV20-1
cdr3_aa: CSVQTPGFQYF
cdr3_nt: TGCAGTGTCCAAACGCCGGGTTTTCAGTACTTC

clone_size: many
j_call: TRBJ1-1
d_call: .
v_call: TRBV11-2
cdr3_aa: CASSWGNTEAFF
cdr3_nt: TGTGCCAGCAGCTGGGGTAACACTGAAGCTTTCTTT

clone_size: many
j_call: TRBJ1-6
d_call: .
v_call: TRBV10-2
cdr3_aa: CASSEHGFLHF
cdr3_nt: TGCGCCAGCAGTGAGCACGGCTTCCTCCACTTT

clone_size: .
j_call: TRBJ2-2
d_call: TRBD2
v_call: TRBV25-1
cdr3_aa: CASSAQTSGVVTGELFF
cdr3_nt: TGTGCCAGCAGTGCCCAGACTAGCGGGGTAGTCACCGGGGAGCTGTTTTTT

clone_size: many
j_call: TRBJ1-1
d_call: TRBD1
v_call: TRBV20-1
cdr3_aa: CSARQGGDTEAFF
cdr3_nt: TGCAGTGCCAGACAGGGGGGGGACACTGAAGCTTTCTTT

clone_size: few
j_call: TRBJ2-1
d_call: TRBD2
v_call: TRBV5-6
cdr3_aa: CASSWGGTRVNNEQFF
cdr3_nt: TGTGCCAGCAGCTGGGGTGGGACTAGGGTTAACAATGAGCAGTTCTTC

clone_size: many
j_call: TRBJ1-1
d_call: TRBD1
v_call: TRBV9
cdr3_aa: CASSATPGGKTEAFF
cdr3_nt: TGTGCCAGCAGCGCCACACCAGGGGGTAAAACTGAAGCTTTCTTT

clone_size: .
j_call: TRBJ2-1
d_call: .
v_call: TRBV15
cdr3_aa: CATSRDRLPPYNEQFF
cdr3_nt: TGTGCCACCAGCAGAGATCGGTTACCCCCCTACAATGAGCAGTTCTTC

clone_size: few
j_call: TRBJ1-2
d_call: .
v_call: TRBV7-2
cdr3_aa: CASSLLGQGSGGYTF
cdr3_nt: TGTGCCAGCAGCTTATTAGGGCAGGGGAGCGGGGGCTACACCTTC

clone_size: .
j_call: TRBJ1-1
d_call: .
v_call: TRBV7-8
cdr3_aa: CASSLASTMNTEAFF
cdr3_nt: TGTGCCAGCAGCTTAGCATCGACCATGAACACTGAAGCTTTCTTT

clone_size: many
j_call: TRBJ2-1
d_call: .
v_call: TRBV30
cdr3_aa: CAWSAPGTQFF
cdr3_nt: TGTGCCTGGAGTGCCCCGGGAACACAGTTCTTC

clone_size: .
j_call: TRBJ2-3
d_call: .
v_call: TRBV4-1
cdr3_aa: CASSQDEVGTDTQYF
cdr3_nt: TGCGCCAGCAGCCAAGACGAAGTAGGGACAGATACGCAGTATTTT

clone_size: .
j_call: TRBJ2-7
d_call: .
v_call: TRBV6-2/TRBV6-3
cdr3_aa: CATSDPPNRREQYF
cdr3_nt: TGTGCCACCTCAGACCCCCCCAATAGACGGGAGCAGTACTTC

clone_size: many
j_call: TRBJ1-6
d_call: .
v_call: TRBV5-4
cdr3_aa: CASSSGRGLNSPLHF
cdr3_nt: TGTGCCAGCAGCTCCGGGCGGGGCCTGAATTCACCCCTCCACTTT

clone_size: many
j_call: TRBJ1-4
d_call: .
v_call: TRBV7-9
cdr3_aa: CASSLPGNRKNEKLFF
cdr3_nt: TGTGCCAGCAGCCTACCCGGTAACAGAAAGAATGAAAAACTGTTTTTT

clone_size: many
j_call: TRBJ1-2
d_call: TRBD1
v_call: TRBV7-2
cdr3_aa: CASSIRQGAGYGYTF
cdr3_nt: TGTGCCAGCAGCATACGACAGGGAGCTGGCTATGGCTACACCTTC

clone_size: .
j_call: TRBJ1-4
d_call: TRBD1
v_call: TRBV20-1
cdr3_aa: CSASGGGLGEKLFF
cdr3_nt: TGCAGTGCTAGTGGAGGGGGCCTTGGAGAAAAACTGTTTTTT

clone_size: many
j_call: TRBJ1-6
d_call: .
v_call: TRBV12-3/TRBV12-4
cdr3_aa: CASSLTGDRGSPLHF
cdr3_nt: TGTGCCAGCAGCCTAACGGGGGATAGGGGATCACCCCTCCACTTT

clone_size: many
j_call: TRBJ1-5
d_call: TRBD1
v_call: TRBV7-2
cdr3_aa: CASSFSGQGRNQPQHF
cdr3_nt: TGTGCCAGCAGCTTTTCGGGACAGGGGAGGAATCAGCCCCAGCATTTT

clone_size: many
j_call: TRBJ2-7
d_call: TRBD2
v_call: TRBV27
cdr3_aa: CASSSGGTSGKSEQYF
cdr3_nt: TGTGCCAGCAGTTCTGGGGGTACTAGCGGGAAATCCGAGCAGTACTTC

clone_size: many
j_call: TRBJ2-7
d_call: TRBD2
v_call: TRBV4-1
cdr3_aa: CASSPLSGTSQHYEQYF
cdr3_nt: TGCGCCAGCAGCCCTTTGTCCGGGACTAGCCAACACTACGAGCAGTACTTC

clone_size: .
j_call: TRBJ1-2
d_call: .
v_call: TRBV29-1
cdr3_aa: CSVEISGTRYGYTF
cdr3_nt: TGCAGCGTTGAAATTTCCGGGACCCGCTATGGCTACACCTTC

clone_size: many
j_call: TRBJ1-1
d_call: .
v_call: TRBV29-1
cdr3_aa: CSVRRGGAEAFF
cdr3_nt: TGCAGCGTCCGACGGGGAGGGGCTGAAGCTTTCTTT

clone_size: few
j_call: TRBJ1-2
d_call: TRBD1
v_call: TRBV7-2
cdr3_aa: CASSPGQGQPLGYTF
cdr3_nt: TGTGCCAGCAGCCCGGGACAGGGCCAACCCCTTGGCTACACCTTC

clone_size: many
j_call: TRBJ1-1
d_call: .
v_call: TRBV7-2
cdr3_aa: CASGRVTEAFF
cdr3_nt: TGTGCCAGCGGCAGGGTCACTGAAGCTTTCTTT

clone_size: many
j_call: TRBJ1-5
d_call: .
v_call: TRBV6-6
cdr3_aa: CASSWYSNQPQHF
cdr3_nt: TGTGCCAGCAGCTGGTATTCTAATCAGCCCCAGCATTTT

clone_size: .
j_call: TRBJ2-1
d_call: TRBD2
v_call: TRBV20-1
cdr3_aa: CSPKTLAQPYNEQFF
cdr3_nt: TGCAGTCCAAAAACACTAGCGCAACCCTACAATGAGCAGTTCTTC

clone_size: many
j_call: TRBJ2-5
d_call: TRBD2
v_call: TRBV7-2
cdr3_aa: CASSTWSASGRETQYF
cdr3_nt: TGTGCCAGCAGCACCTGGTCGGCTAGCGGGAGGGAGACCCAGTACTTC

clone_size: .
j_call: TRBJ2-7
d_call: TRBD2
v_call: TRBV20-1
cdr3_aa: CSARSGDFPYEQYF
cdr3_nt: TGCAGTGCTCGTAGCGGGGACTTCCCCTACGAGCAGTACTTC

clone_size: .
j_call: TRBJ1-2
d_call: .
v_call: TRBV19
cdr3_aa: CASSPQGIEGYTF
cdr3_nt: TGTGCCAGTAGTCCACAGGGAATTGAAGGCTACACCTTC

clone_size: many
j_call: TRBJ2-1
d_call: .
v_call: TRBV12-3/TRBV12-4
cdr3_aa: CASTYGQSYNEQFF
cdr3_nt: TGTGCCAGCACATACGGTCAATCCTACAATGAGCAGTTCTTC

clone_size: .
j_call: TRBJ1-1
d_call: .
v_call: TRBV2
cdr3_aa: CASAQGQGRNTEAFF
cdr3_nt: TGTGCCAGCGCCCAGGGCCAGGGAAGGAACACTGAAGCTTTCTTT

clone_size: few
j_call: TRBJ2-7
d_call: .
v_call: TRBV6-2/TRBV6-3
cdr3_aa: CASSYTGTELYEQYF
cdr3_nt: TGTGCCAGCAGTTACACTGGGACGGAGCTCTACGAGCAGTACTTC

clone_size: .
j_call: TRBJ1-5
d_call: .
v_call: TRBV19
cdr3_aa: CASTGRGSNQPQHF
cdr3_nt: TGTGCCAGTACCGGGAGGGGCAGCAATCAGCCCCAGCATTTT

clone_size: .
j_call: TRBJ2-3
d_call: .
v_call: TRBV6-2/TRBV6-3
cdr3_aa: CASSGRAPDTQYF
cdr3_nt: TGTGCCAGCAGTGGCAGGGCCCCAGATACGCAGTATTTT

clone_size: few
j_call: TRBJ2-7
d_call: .
v_call: TRBV7-8
cdr3_aa: CASSLATGLKEQYF
cdr3_nt: TGTGCCAGCAGCTTAGCGACAGGACTTAAGGAGCAGTACTTC

clone_size: many
j_call: TRBJ2-1
d_call: TRBD2
v_call: TRBV9
cdr3_aa: CASTTSGGATEQFF
cdr3_nt: TGTGCCAGCACCACTAGCGGGGGGGCCACCGAGCAGTTCTTC

clone_size: few
j_call: TRBJ1-1
d_call: .
v_call: TRBV4-1
cdr3_aa: CASSPREGPGTEAFF
cdr3_nt: TGCGCCAGCAGCCCCCGCGAGGGGCCGGGCACTGAAGCTTTCTTT

clone_size: few
j_call: TRBJ1-1
d_call: .
v_call: TRBV12-3/TRBV12-4
cdr3_aa: CASSSNRVEAFF
cdr3_nt: TGTGCCAGCAGTTCCAACAGGGTAGAAGCTTTCTTT

clone_size: .
j_call: TRBJ2-5
d_call: TRBD2
v_call: TRBV12-3/TRBV12-4
cdr3_aa: CASSPGLAGGETQYF
cdr3_nt: TGTGCCAGCAGCCCGGGACTAGCGGGGGGAGAGACCCAGTACTTC

clone_size: few
j_call: TRBJ1-2
d_call: TRBD1
v_call: TRBV28
cdr3_aa: CASLRDRGNYGYTF
cdr3_nt: TGTGCCAGCCTGAGGGACAGGGGTAACTATGGCTACACCTTC

clone_size: .
j_call: TRBJ2-1
d_call: TRBD2
v_call: TRBV7-2
cdr3_aa: CASSLGGGRAAEQFF
cdr3_nt: TGTGCCAGCAGCTTAGGGGGCGGGAGGGCCGCTGAGCAGTTCTTC

clone_size: .
j_call: TRBJ2-1
d_call: .
v_call: TRBV6-2/TRBV6-3
cdr3_aa: CASRPTSHNEQFF
cdr3_nt: TGTGCCAGCAGGCCGACTAGTCACAATGAGCAGTTCTTC